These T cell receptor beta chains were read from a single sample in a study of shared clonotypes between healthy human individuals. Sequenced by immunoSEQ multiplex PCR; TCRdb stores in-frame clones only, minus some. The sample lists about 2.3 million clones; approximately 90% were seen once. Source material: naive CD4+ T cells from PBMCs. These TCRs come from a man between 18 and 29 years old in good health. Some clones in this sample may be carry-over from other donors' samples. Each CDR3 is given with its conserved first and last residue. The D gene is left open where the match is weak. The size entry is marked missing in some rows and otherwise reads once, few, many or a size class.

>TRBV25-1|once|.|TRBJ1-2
CASSENFYGYTF
TGTGCCAGCAGTGAGAACTTCTATGGCTACACCTTC
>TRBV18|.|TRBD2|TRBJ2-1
CASSPGLAGANNEQFF
TGTGCCAGCTCACCGGGACTAGCGGGAGCCAACAATGAGCAGTTCTTC
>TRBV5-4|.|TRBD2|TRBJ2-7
CASSFFLAAGIHEQYF
TGTGCCAGCAGCTTTTTCCTAGCGGCAGGAATCCACGAGCAGTACTTC
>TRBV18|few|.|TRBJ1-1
CASSGTGWENTEAFF
TGTGCCAGCTCAGGTACAGGGTGGGAGAACACTGAAGCTTTCTTT
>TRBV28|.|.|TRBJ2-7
CASSPGGGRGEQYF
TGTGCCAGCAGTCCCGGTGGGGGCAGGGGCGAGCAGTACTTC
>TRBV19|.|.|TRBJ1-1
CASSPEERTEAFF
TGTGCCAGTAGCCCCGAGGAGAGGACTGAAGCTTTCTTT
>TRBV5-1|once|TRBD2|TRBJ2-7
CASSFESLAGSYEQYF
TGCGCCAGCAGCTTTGAATCGCTAGCGGGCTCCTACGAGCAGTACTTC
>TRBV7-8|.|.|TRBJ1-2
CASSKGHQGDYGYTF
TGTGCCAGCAGCAAGGGACACCAAGGAGACTATGGCTACACCTTC
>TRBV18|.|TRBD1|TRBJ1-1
CASSPGTENTEAFF
TGTGCCAGCTCACCTGGGACAGAGAACACTGAAGCTTTCTTT
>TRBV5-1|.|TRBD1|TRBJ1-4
CASRKTGAEEKLFF
TGCGCCAGCAGGAAGACAGGGGCAGAAGAAAAACTGTTTTTT
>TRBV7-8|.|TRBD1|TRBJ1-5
CASSGGGGQPQHF
TGTGCCAGCAGCGGAGGGGGCGGTCAGCCCCAGCATTTT
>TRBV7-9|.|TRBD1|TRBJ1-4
CASSLLTGGGEKLFF
TGTGCCAGCAGCTTATTGACAGGGGGTGGTGAAAAACTGTTTTTT
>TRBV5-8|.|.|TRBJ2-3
CASSQNLRTDTQYF
TGTGCCAGCAGCCAAAATCTCCGCACAGATACGCAGTATTTT
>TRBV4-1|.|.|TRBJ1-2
CASSQDTRAGYTF
TGCGCCAGCAGCCAAGATACCAGGGCCGGCTACACCTTC
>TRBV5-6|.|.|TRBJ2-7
CASSLFRGYEQYF
TGTGCCAGCAGCTTGTTTCGGGGCTACGAGCAGTACTTC
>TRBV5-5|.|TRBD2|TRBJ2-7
CASSFGFAGVSYEQYF
TGTGCCAGCAGCTTTGGTTTTGCGGGAGTGTCCTACGAGCAGTACTTC
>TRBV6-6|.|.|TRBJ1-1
CASSLILGTEAFF
TGTGCCAGCAGTCTGATCCTAGGGACTGAAGCTTTCTTT
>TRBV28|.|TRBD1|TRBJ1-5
CASRGQAGYNQPQHF
TGTGCCAGCAGGGGACAGGCGGGTTACAATCAGCCCCAGCATTTT
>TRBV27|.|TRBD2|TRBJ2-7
CASRRRTSGSGEQYF
TGTGCCAGCAGAAGACGGACTAGCGGCTCGGGGGAGCAGTACTTC
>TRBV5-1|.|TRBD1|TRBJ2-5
CASSSGTGSGETQYF
TGCGCCAGCAGCTCCGGGACAGGCTCTGGGGAGACCCAGTACTTC
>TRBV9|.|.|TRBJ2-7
CASSPGGDSYIQQYF
TGTGCCAGCAGCCCCGGGGGGGACAGCTATATCCAGCAGTACTTC
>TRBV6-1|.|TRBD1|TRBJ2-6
CASSGQGSGANVLTF
TGTGCCAGCAGTGGACAGGGATCTGGGGCCAACGTCCTGACTTTC
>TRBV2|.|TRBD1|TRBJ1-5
CASSDEGAAAQPQHF
TGTGCCAGCAGTGATGAGGGGGCGGCGGCTCAGCCCCAGCATTTT
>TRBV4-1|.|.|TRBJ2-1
CASSQGGLAWDEQFF
TGCGCCAGCAGCCAGGGGGGATTGGCGTGGGATGAGCAGTTCTTC
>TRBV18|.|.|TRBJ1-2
CASSPSRGHYGYTF
TGTGCCAGCTCCCCCAGCAGGGGACACTATGGCTACACCTTC
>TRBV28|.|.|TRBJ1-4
CASRFLQGRGEKLFF
TGTGCCAGCAGGTTTCTACAGGGACGGGGTGAAAAACTGTTTTTT
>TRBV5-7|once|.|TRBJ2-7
CASSLLSETVTEQYF
TGTGCCAGCAGCTTGCTATCGGAGACAGTAACCGAGCAGTACTTC
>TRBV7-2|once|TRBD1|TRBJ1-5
CASSFRGQGNQPQHF
TGTGCCAGCAGCTTCAGGGGGCAAGGCAATCAGCCCCAGCATTTT
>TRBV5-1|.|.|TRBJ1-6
CASSPKSSYNSPLHF
TGCGCCAGCAGCCCCAAGAGCTCCTATAATTCACCCCTCCACTTT
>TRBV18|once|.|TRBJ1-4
CASSRGYGEKLFF
TGTGCCAGCTCACGGGGTTACGGGGAAAAACTGTTTTTT
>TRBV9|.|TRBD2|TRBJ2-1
CASSVGGLANEQFF
TGTGCCAGCAGCGTAGGGGGACTAGCGAATGAGCAGTTCTTC
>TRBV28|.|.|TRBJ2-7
CASSAKRPISYEQYF
TGTGCCAGCAGTGCGAAACGACCCATCTCCTACGAGCAGTACTTC
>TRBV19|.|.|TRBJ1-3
CASSISRTGNTIYF
TGTGCCAGTAGTATCAGTAGAACTGGAAACACCATATATTTT
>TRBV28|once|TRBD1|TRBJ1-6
CASTTSNRGNNSPLHF
TGTGCCAGCACCACCTCTAACAGGGGGAATAATTCACCCCTCCACTTT
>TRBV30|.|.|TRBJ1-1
CAWSDRTTEAFF
TGTGCCTGGAGTGACAGAACCACTGAAGCTTTCTTT
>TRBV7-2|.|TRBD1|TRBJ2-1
CASSLRTGYNEQFF
TGTGCCAGCAGCCTTCGGACAGGCTACAATGAGCAGTTCTTC
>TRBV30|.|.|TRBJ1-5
CAWSVTRNQPQHF
TGTGCCTGGAGTGTAACGCGCAATCAGCCCCAGCATTTT
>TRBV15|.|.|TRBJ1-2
CATSRDTQSYGYTF
TGTGCCACCAGCAGAGATACGCAGTCCTATGGCTACACCTTC
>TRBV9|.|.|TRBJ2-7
CASSVGPGSPYEQYF
TGTGCCAGCAGCGTAGGGCCAGGGTCCCCCTACGAGCAGTACTTC
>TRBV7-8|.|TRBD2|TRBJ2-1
CASSSTSGGYNEQFF
TGTGCCAGCAGCAGCACTAGCGGGGGCTACAATGAGCAGTTCTTC
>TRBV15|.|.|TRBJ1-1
CATSRGGRNTEAFF
TGTGCCACCAGCAGAGGCGGCAGGAACACTGAAGCTTTCTTT
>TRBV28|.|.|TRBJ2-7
CASTTTGGATYEQYF
TGTGCCAGCACTACCACGGGTGGGGCGACCTACGAGCAGTACTTC
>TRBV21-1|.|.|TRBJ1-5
CASSKARTGGQKQPQHF
TGTGCCAGCAGCAAAGCGCGAACAGGAGGTCAAAAGCAGCCCCAGCATTTT
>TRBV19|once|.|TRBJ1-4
CASSIYEAGKLFF
TGTGCCAGTAGTATATACGAGGCTGGAAAACTGTTTTTT
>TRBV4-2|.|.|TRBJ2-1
CASSQESVLPTGEQFF
TGTGCCAGCAGCCAAGAATCGGTCCTACCGACGGGTGAGCAGTTCTTC